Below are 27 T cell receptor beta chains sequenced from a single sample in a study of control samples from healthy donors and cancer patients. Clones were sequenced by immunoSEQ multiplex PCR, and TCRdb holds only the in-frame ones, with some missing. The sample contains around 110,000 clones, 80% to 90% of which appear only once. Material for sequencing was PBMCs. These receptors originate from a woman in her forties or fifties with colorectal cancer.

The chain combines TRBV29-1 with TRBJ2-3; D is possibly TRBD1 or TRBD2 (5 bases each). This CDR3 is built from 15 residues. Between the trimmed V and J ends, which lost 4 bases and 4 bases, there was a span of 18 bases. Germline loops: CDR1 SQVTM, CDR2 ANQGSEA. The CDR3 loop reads CSVGFQGAGADTQYF. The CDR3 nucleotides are TGCAGCGTTGGTTTTCAGGGAGCAGGTGCAGATACGCAGTATTTT.

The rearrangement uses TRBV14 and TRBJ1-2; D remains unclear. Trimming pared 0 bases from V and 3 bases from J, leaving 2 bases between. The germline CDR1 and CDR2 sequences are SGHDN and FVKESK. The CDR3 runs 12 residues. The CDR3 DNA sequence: TGTGCCAGCAGCCAAGACCACTATGGCTACACCTTC. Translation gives CASSQDHYGYTF.

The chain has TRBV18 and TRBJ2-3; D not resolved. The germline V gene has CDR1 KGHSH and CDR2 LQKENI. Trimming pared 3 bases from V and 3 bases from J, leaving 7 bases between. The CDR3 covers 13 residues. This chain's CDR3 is CASSPRLTDTQYF. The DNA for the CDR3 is TGTGCCAGCTCACCCCGCCTGACAGATACGCAGTATTTT.

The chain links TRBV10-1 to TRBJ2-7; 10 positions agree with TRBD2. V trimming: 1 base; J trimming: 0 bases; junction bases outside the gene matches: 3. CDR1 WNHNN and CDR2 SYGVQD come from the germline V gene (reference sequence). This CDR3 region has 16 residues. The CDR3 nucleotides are TGCGCCAGCAGTGAGTTCCCTAGCGGGAGCTCCTACGAGCAGTACTTC. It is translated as CASSEFPSGSSYEQYF.

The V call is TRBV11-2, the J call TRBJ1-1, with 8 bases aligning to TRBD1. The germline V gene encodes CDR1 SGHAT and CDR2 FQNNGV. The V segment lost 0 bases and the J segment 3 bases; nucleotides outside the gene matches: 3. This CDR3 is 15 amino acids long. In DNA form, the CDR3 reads TGTGCCAGCAGCTTAGATCCAGGGGGCTACACTGAAGCTTTCTTT. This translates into CASSLDPGGYTEAFF.

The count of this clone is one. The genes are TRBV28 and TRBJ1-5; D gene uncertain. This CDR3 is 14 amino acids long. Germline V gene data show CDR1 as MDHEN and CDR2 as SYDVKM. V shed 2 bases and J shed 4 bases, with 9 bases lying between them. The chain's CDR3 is CASSLTQANQPQHF. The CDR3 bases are TGTGCCAGCAGTTTAACGCAGGCTAATCAGCCCCAGCATTTT.

CDR3 sequence: CASSPRAGEVDTQYF. The CDR3 coding sequence is TGTGCCAGCTCACCTCGAGCGGGCGAGGTAGATACGCAGTATTTT. The rearrangement uses TRBV18 and TRBJ2-3, with a possible D match to TRBD2 (6 bases). This CDR3 region has 15 residues. V lost 3 bases and J lost 5, with 15 bases in between. Germline V gives CDR1 KGHSH, CDR2 LQKENI.

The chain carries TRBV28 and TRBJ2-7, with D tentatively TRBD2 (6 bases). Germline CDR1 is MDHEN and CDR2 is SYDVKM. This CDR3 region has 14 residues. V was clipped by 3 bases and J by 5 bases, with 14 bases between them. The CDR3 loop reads CASSFVGASDEQYF. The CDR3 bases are TGTGCCAGCAGTTTCGTCGGGGCTAGCGACGAGCAGTACTTC.

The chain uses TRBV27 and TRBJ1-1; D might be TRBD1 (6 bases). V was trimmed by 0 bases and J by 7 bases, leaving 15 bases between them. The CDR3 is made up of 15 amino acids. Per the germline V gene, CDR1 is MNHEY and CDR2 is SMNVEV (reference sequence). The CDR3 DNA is TGTGCCAGCAGTTTATCGGGTTGGGACATGGGTGAAGCTTTCTTT. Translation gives CASSLSGWDMGEAFF.

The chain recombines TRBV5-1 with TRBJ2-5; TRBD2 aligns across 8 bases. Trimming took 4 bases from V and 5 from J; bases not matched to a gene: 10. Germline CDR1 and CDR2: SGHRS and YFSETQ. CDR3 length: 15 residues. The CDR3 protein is CASSENSGVRETQYF. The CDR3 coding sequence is TGCGCCAGCAGCGAGAATAGCGGGGTTAGGGAGACCCAGTACTTC. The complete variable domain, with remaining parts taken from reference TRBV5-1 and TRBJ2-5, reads KAGVTQTPRYLIKTRGQQVTLSCSPISGHRSVSWYQQTPGQGLQFLFEYFSETQRNKGNFPGRFSGRQFSNSRSEMNVSTLELGDSALYLCASSENSGVRETQYFGPGTRLLVL.

CDR3 sequence (DNA): TGTGCCAGCTCACCCAAGGGACTGAACACTGAAGCTTTCTTT. Translation: CASSPKGLNTEAFF. V usage is TRBV18 and J usage is TRBJ1-1; tentative D call: TRBD1 (5 bases). Per the germline V gene, CDR1 is KGHSH and CDR2 is LQKENI. This CDR3 contains 14 residues. V was clipped by 3 bases and J by 0 bases, with 8 bases between them.

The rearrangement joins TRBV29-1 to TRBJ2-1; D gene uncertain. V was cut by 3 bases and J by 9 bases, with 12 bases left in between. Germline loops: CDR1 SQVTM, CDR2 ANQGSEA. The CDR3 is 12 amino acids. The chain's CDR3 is CSVEGQPGEQFF. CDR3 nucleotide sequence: TGCAGCGTTGAGGGTCAGCCTGGTGAGCAGTTCTTC.

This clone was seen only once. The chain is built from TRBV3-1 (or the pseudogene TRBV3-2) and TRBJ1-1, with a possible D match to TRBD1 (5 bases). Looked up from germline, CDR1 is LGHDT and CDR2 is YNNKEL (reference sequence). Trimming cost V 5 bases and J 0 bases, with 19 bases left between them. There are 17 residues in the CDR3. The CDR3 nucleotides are TGTGCCAGCAGCGGGCGATACAGGACTACCATGAACACTGAAGCTTTCTTT. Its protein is CASSGRYRTTMNTEAFF.

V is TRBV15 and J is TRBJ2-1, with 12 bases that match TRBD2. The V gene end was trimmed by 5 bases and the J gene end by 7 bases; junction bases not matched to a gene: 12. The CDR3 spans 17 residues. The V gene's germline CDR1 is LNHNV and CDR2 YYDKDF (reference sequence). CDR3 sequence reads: CATSFPHGLAGSNEQFF. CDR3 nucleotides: TGTGCCACCAGCTTCCCCCATGGACTAGCGGGATCAAATGAGCAGTTCTTC.

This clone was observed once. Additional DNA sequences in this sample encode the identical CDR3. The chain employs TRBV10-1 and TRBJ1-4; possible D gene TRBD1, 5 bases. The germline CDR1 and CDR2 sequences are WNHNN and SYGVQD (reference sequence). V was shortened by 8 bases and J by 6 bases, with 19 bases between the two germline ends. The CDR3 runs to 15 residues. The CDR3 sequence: CASQAGQGGYEKLFF. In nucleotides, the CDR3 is TGCGCCAGCCAAGCCGGGCAGGGAGGTTATGAAAAACTGTTTTTT.

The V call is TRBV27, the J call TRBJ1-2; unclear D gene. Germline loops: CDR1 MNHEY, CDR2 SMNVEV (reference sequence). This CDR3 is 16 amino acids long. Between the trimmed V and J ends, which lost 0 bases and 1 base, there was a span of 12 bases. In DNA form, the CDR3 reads TGTGCCAGCAGTTTATCTCGGACGGCCCTTAACTATGGCTACACCTTC. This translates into CASSLSRTALNYGYTF.

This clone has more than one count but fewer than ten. The CDR3, as DNA: TGTGCCAGCAGCCGGAGGGAGAGCAATTCACCCCTCCACTTT. Protein product: CASSRRESNSPLHF. This chain connects TRBV28 to TRBJ1-6; D ambiguous. The CDR3 is 14 amino acids. Trimming took 6 bases from V and 7 from J, leaving 13 bases between them. Germline lookup yields CDR1 MDHEN and CDR2 SYDVKM.

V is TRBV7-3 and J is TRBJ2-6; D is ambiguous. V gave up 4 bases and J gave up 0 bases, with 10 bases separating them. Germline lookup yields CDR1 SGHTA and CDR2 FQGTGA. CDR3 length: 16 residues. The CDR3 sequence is CASSSHPGSGANVLTF. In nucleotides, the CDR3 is TGTGCCAGCAGCTCCCATCCGGGCTCTGGGGCCAACGTCCTGACTTTC.

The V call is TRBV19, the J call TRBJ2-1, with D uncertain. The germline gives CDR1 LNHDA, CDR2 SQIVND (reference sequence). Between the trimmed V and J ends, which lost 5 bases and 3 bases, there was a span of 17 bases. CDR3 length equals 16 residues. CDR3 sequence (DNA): TGTGCCAGTAGTCCCGAGCCGGTTTACAACTACAATGAGCAGTTCTTC. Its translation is CASSPEPVYNYNEQFF.

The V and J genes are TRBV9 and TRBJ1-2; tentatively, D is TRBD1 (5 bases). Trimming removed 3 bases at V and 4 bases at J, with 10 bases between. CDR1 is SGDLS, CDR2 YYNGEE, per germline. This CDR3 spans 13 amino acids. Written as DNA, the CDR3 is TGTGCCAGCAGCGACGGGGCCGGCTATGGCTACACCTTC. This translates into CASSDGAGYGYTF. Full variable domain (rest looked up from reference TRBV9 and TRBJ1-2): DSGVTQTPKHLITATGQRVTLRCSPRSGDLSVYWYQQSLDQGLQFLIQYYNGEERAKGNILERFSAQQFPDLHSELNLSSLELGDSALYFCASSDGAGYGYTFGSGTRLTVV.

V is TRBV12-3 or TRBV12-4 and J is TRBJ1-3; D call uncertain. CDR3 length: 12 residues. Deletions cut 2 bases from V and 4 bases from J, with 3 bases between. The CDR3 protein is CASSLSGNTIYF. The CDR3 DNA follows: TGTGCCAGCAGTTTATCCGGAAACACCATATATTTT.

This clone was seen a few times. The CDR3 coding sequence is TGTGCCAGTAGGGGGATAACAGGGGGGGTACGGAACACTGAAGCTTTCTTT. It yields the protein CASRGITGGVRNTEAFF. The chain links TRBV19 to TRBJ1-1; 8 bases are shared with TRBD1. CDR1 LNHDA and CDR2 SQIVND come from the germline V gene (reference sequence). Trimming cost V 6 bases and J 1 base; bases outside gene matches: 13. This CDR3 contains 17 residues.

This CDR3 reads CASSEYRGGSLTDTQYF. The CDR3 DNA sequence: TGTGCCAGCAGTGAATATCGGGGCGGGAGTCTGACAGATACGCAGTATTTT. The chain is built from TRBV2 and TRBJ2-3, with 7 bases identical to TRBD2. The V gene's germline CDR1 is SNHLY and CDR2 FYNNEI. The J segment lost 3 bases and the V segment lost 2 bases, leaving 11 bases of the junction unmatched. The CDR3 covers 17 residues.

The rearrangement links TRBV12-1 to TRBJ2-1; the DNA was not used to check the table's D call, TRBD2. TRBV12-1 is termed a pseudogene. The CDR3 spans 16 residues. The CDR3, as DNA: TGTGCCAGCTCTCTCGTCCAGCGGGAGGATTTCGCTGAGCAGTTCTTC. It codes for CASSLVQREDFAEQFF.

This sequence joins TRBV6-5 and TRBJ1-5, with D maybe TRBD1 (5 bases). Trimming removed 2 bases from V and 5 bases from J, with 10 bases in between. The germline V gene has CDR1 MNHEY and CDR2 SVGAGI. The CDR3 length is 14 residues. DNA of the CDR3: TGTGCCAGCAGTTACCGATCAGGGTATCAGCCCCAGCATTTT. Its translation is CASSYRSGYQPQHF.

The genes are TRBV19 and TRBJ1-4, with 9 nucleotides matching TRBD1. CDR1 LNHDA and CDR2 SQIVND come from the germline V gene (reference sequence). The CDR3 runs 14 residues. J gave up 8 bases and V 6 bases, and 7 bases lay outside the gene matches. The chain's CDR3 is CASSKGQGGEKLFF. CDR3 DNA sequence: TGTGCCAGTAGCAAGGGACAGGGAGGCGAAAAACTGTTTTTT. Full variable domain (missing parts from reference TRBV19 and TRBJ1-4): DGGITQSPKYLFRKEGQNVTLSCEQNLNHDAMYWYRQDPGQGLRLIYYSQIVNDFQKGDIAEGYSVSREKKESFPLTVTSAQKNPTAFYLCASSKGQGGEKLFFGSGTQLSVL.

CDR3 sequence: CASSEWWGSPNYGYTF. CDR3 coding DNA: TGTGCCAGCAGCGAGTGGTGGGGGAGCCCTAACTATGGCTACACCTTC. V gene TRBV5-6 combines with J gene TRBJ1-2; D is possibly TRBD1 (5 bases). V lost 4 bases, J lost 0 bases, and 16 bases lay in between. CDR1 SGHDT and CDR2 YYEEEE come from the germline V gene. The CDR3 loop spans 16 amino acids.